A single sample gave rise to the 27 T cell receptor beta chains below, sequenced in a study of blood T cell repertoires in COVID-19. Produced via immunoSEQ multiplex PCR; TCRdb's table is partial and in-frame only. The sample consists of some 290,000 clones, roughly 86% of them appearing once. Sequenced sample: peripheral blood. The receptors were gathered from a woman in her 30s with COVID-19, enrolled during active disease.

CDR3 protein: CASSSSWGGSYNEQFF. The CDR3 region has the DNA TGTGCCAGCAGCTCGAGTTGGGGGGGGTCCTACAATGAGCAGTTCTTC. This chain uses TRBV11-3 with TRBJ2-1; 7 nucleotides align to TRBD2. The CDR3 has 16 amino acids. Germline-derived CDR1 and CDR2 are SGHNT and YENEEA. Unmatched junction bases numbered 7, after V lost 4 bases and J lost 1 base.

The rearrangement links TRBV30 to TRBJ2-7, with 9 bases lining up with TRBD1. The CDR3 extends over 13 amino acids. The J segment lost 2 bases and the V segment lost 8 bases, leaving 7 bases of the junction unmatched. Germline lookup yields CDR1 GTSNPN and CDR2 SVGIG (reference sequence). The CDR3 DNA is TGTGCCAGCATTGGGACAGGGACCTACGAGCAGTACTTC. Encoded protein: CASIGTGTYEQYF.

This sequence joins TRBV6-4 and TRBJ2-6; TRBD2 is a possible D gene (5 bases). The length of the CDR3 is 16 residues. V was clipped by 2 bases and J by 3 bases, with 11 bases between them. CDR1 and CDR2 (germline): MRHNA, SNTAGT. CDR3 bases: TGTGCCAGCAGTGACACTGCGGGTAGTGGGGCCAACGTCCTGACTTTC. It codes for CASSDTAGSGANVLTF.

The chain has TRBV5-1 and TRBJ1-2; 7 bases are shared with TRBD1. Germline V lookup: CDR1 SGHRS, CDR2 YFSETQ. This CDR3 is 14 amino acids long. With 3 bases clipped from V and 4 bases from J, the junction kept 6 bases outside the gene matches. The CDR3 bases are TGCGCCAGCAGCTCCGGGACAGCGAGCTATGGCTACACCTTC. This sequence encodes CASSSGTASYGYTF. Full variable domain (rest looked up from reference TRBV5-1 and TRBJ1-2): KAGVTQTPRYLIKTRGQQVTLSCSPISGHRSVSWYQQTPGQGLQFLFEYFSETQRNKGNFPGRFSGRQFSNSRSEMNVSTLELGDSALYLCASSSGTASYGYTFGSGTRLTVV.

This chain uses TRBV25-1 with TRBJ1-6, with unresolved D. CDR3 length: 13 amino acids. Per germline, CDR1 MGHDK and CDR2 SYGVNS. The V end was cut by 1 base, the J end by 9 bases, with 7 bases between. CDR3 sequence reads: CASSESEGSPLHF. As DNA, the CDR3 is TGTGCCAGCAGTGAATCTGAGGGTTCACCCCTCCACTTT. Drawing the rest from reference TRBV25-1 and TRBJ1-6, the complete variable domain is EADIYQTPRYLVIGTGKKITLECSQTMGHDKMYWYQQDPGMELHLIHYSYGVNSTEKGDLSSESTVSRIRTEHFPLTLESARPSHTSQYLCASSESEGSPLHFGNGTRLTVT.

The chain links TRBV24-1 to TRBJ2-7; a weak D match, TRBD1 (6 bases). Germline CDR1 KGHDR, CDR2 SFDVKD. The CDR3 sequence is 13 residues long. V was cut by 5 bases and J by 5 bases, with 12 bases left in between. CDR3 DNA sequence: TGTGCCACCAGTGCTGGCTCAGGGGACGAGCAGTACTTC. Translation: CATSAGSGDEQYF.

V usage is TRBV7-9 and J usage is TRBJ1-4; the match to TRBD1 covers 10 bases. J gave up 11 bases and V 5 bases, and 8 bases lay outside the gene matches. This CDR3 is 14 amino acids long. The germline V gene encodes CDR1 SEHNR and CDR2 FQNEAQ (reference sequence). The DNA of the CDR3 is TGTGCCAGCAGCCTGACAGGGGGCGTTGGGAAACTGTTTTTT. Protein: CASSLTGGVGKLFF.

This clone appeared a few times. The CDR3 DNA reads as TGCGCCAGCAGCTTGGACGGGACAGGTTACAATGAGCAGTTCTTC. Encoded protein: CASSLDGTGYNEQFF. The rearrangement links TRBV5-1 to TRBJ2-1, with 8 positions matching TRBD1. Germline V gene data show CDR1 as SGHRS and CDR2 as YFSETQ. The CDR3 covers 15 residues. Trimming removed 0 bases from V and 4 bases from J; junction bases left unmatched: 3.

The chain is built from TRBV2 and TRBJ1-5; D possibly corresponds to TRBD1 (5 bases). The CDR3 is 16 residues long. The germline V and J ends were trimmed by 5 bases and 2 bases, with 16 bases remaining between them. Germline lookup yields CDR1 SNHLY and CDR2 FYNNEI. CDR3 sequence: CASSPGRGPGNQPQHF. CDR3 sequence (DNA): TGTGCCAGCAGTCCCGGGAGGGGACCAGGCAATCAGCCCCAGCATTTT.

This clone was found many times. The chain employs TRBV7-3 and TRBJ2-7, with a possible D match to TRBD2 (5 bases). Trimming left V 1 base short and J 0 bases short, with 10 bases between. The CDR3 has 15 residues. Germline CDR1 SGHTA, CDR2 FQGTGA. The CDR3 DNA is TGTGCCAGCAGCTTAAACCCAGCGGCCTCCTACGAGCAGTACTTC. Encoded protein: CASSLNPAASYEQYF.

This clone was counted between two and nine times. The V and J genes are TRBV6-5 and TRBJ2-7; TRBD1 is a possible D gene (6 bases). CDR1 and CDR2 from the germline V gene are MNHEY and SVGAGI. V was clipped by 7 bases and J by 5 bases, with 6 bases between them. The CDR3 loop spans 10 amino acids. CDR3 residues: CASNRDEQYF. In nucleotides, the CDR3 is TGTGCCAGCAACAGGGACGAGCAGTACTTC.

The rearrangement joins TRBV4-2 to TRBJ2-7; 7 bases are a match to TRBD1. CDR3 length: 16 residues. After removal of 4 bases from V and 5 bases from J, the junction contained 14 bases not matched to a gene. CDR1 and CDR2 from the germline V gene are LGHNA and YNFKEQ. CDR3 sequence: CASSPPGQPVIHEQYF. The DNA of the CDR3 is TGTGCCAGCAGCCCTCCGGGACAGCCGGTCATCCACGAGCAGTACTTC.

The chain combines TRBV11-1 with TRBJ2-2; TRBD2 matches at 12 bases. Losses at the gene ends were 5 bases for V and 6 bases for J; bases not matched to a gene: 4. The CDR3 has 15 residues. Germline V gives CDR1 SGHAT, CDR2 FQDESV (reference sequence). The CDR3 DNA reads as TGTGCCAGCAGCCCCAGGACTAGCGGGGCCGGGGAGCTGTTTTTT. Encoded protein: CASSPRTSGAGELFF.

The rearrangement joins TRBV10-3 to TRBJ2-7; 8 bases fit TRBD2. J was trimmed by 6 bases and V by 2 bases; bases with no gene match: 6. Germline CDR1 reads ENHRY; CDR2 reads SYGVKD. The CDR3 has 14 amino acids. This CDR3 reads CAISEPAGVPEQYF. CDR3 nucleotides: TGTGCCATCAGTGAGCCAGCGGGAGTCCCCGAGCAGTACTTC.

V is TRBV18 and J is TRBJ2-2; D is possibly TRBD1 (5 bases). Germline lookup yields CDR1 KGHSH and CDR2 LQKENI. The CDR3 extends over 14 amino acids. V gave up 5 bases and J gave up 1 base, with 8 bases separating them. CDR3 amino acids: CASSVGQNTGELFF. The CDR3 nucleotides are TGTGCCAGCTCAGTCGGACAGAACACCGGGGAGCTGTTTTTT.

J is TRBJ2-5 and V is TRBV18, with a possible D match to TRBD1 (5 bases). Germline CDR1 reads KGHSH; CDR2 reads LQKENI. This CDR3 spans 14 amino acids. V lost 1 base and J lost 4, with 10 bases in between. The CDR3 is CASSPQGRRETQYF. DNA for the CDR3: TGTGCCAGCTCACCACAGGGGCGGCGAGAGACCCAGTACTTC.

The chain combines TRBV10-2 with TRBJ2-3; D not certain. The germline V gene has CDR1 WSHSY and CDR2 SAAADI. Trimming shortened V by 3 bases and J by 2 bases, and 15 bases separated the two germline ends. CDR3 length equals 16 residues. The CDR3 region has the DNA TGCGCCAGCAGTGACTTTGCGGCCCCGGCCACAGATACGCAGTATTTT. This gives the protein CASSDFAAPATDTQYF.

This chain uses TRBV11-3 with TRBJ1-6; possibly TRBD1 for D (6 bases). Germline-derived CDR1 and CDR2 are SGHNT and YENEEA. This CDR3 is 13 amino acids long. Trimming took 11 bases from V and 6 from J, leaving 14 bases between them. The CDR3 coding sequence is TGTGCCGTCAAGGGGGGGCTTAATTCACCCCTCCACTTT. Translation: CAVKGGLNSPLHF. Full variable domain (missing parts from reference TRBV11-3 and TRBJ1-6): EAGVVQSPRYKIIEKKQPVAFWCNPISGHNTLYWYLQNLGQGPELLIRYENEEAVDDSQLPKDRFSAERLKGVDSTLKIQPAELGDSAVYLCAVKGGLNSPLHFGNGTRLTVT.

The chain is built from TRBV4-3 and TRBJ2-1, with 11 bases lining up with TRBD2. Germline V gene data show CDR1 as LGHNA and CDR2 as YSLEER. The V gene end was trimmed by 3 bases and the J gene end by 10 bases; junction bases not matched to a gene: 14. CDR3 size: 17 residues. The CDR3 region has the DNA TGCGCCAGCAGCCAGCAATCGCTAGCGGGAGGCCAGGAGGAGCAGTTCTTC. Translated: CASSQQSLAGGQEEQFF.

The V call is TRBV3-1 (or the pseudogene TRBV3-2), the J call TRBJ2-6; TRBD2 matches at 13 bases. Germline V gives CDR1 LGHDT, CDR2 YNNKEL (reference sequence). The CDR3 is made up of 18 amino acids. V was pared by 0 bases and J by 3 bases, with 2 bases of the junction left unmatched. The CDR3 nucleotides read TGTGCCAGCAGCCAAGATGGACTAGCGGGAGTTGGGGCCAACGTCCTGACTTTC. It translates to CASSQDGLAGVGANVLTF.

This chain links TRBV5-6 with TRBJ2-1; D is uncertain. Trimming pared 1 base from V and 0 bases from J, leaving 11 bases between. Per the germline V gene, CDR1 is SGHDT and CDR2 is YYEEEE. The CDR3 loop spans 16 amino acids. In DNA, the CDR3 is TGTGCCAGCAGCTTGCTCGGAGCTATCTCCTACAATGAGCAGTTCTTC. Protein product: CASSLLGAISYNEQFF.

J is TRBJ2-7 and V is TRBV28; 7 bases match TRBD2. The V gene's germline CDR1 is MDHEN and CDR2 SYDVKM. J was trimmed by 12 bases and V by 4 bases; bases with no gene match: 21. The CDR3 loop spans 16 amino acids. CDR3 region: CASSSTPSGLSGGRYF. In nucleotides, the CDR3 is TGTGCCAGCAGTTCGACACCTAGCGGTCTTTCTGGAGGACGGTACTTC.

V usage is TRBV6-5 and J usage is TRBJ2-3; possibly TRBD2 for D (5 bases). The length of the CDR3 is 15 residues. Germline V CDR1 and CDR2: MNHEY, SVGAGI. Trimming shortened V by 2 bases and J by 0 bases, and 9 bases separated the two germline ends. The chain's CDR3 is CASSYSGTSTDTQYF. The CDR3 nucleotides are TGTGCCAGCAGTTACAGCGGTACTAGCACAGATACGCAGTATTTT.

V is TRBV9 and J is TRBJ2-5, with D possibly TRBD2 on 6 matching bases. Germline V gene lookup returns CDR1 SGDLS and CDR2 YYNGEE. V gave up 4 bases and J gave up 5 bases, with 18 bases separating them. The CDR3 is 15 residues long. This CDR3 is CASSPSQLAAETQYF. The CDR3 coding sequence is TGTGCCAGCAGCCCTTCCCAACTAGCAGCGGAGACCCAGTACTTC.

The J gene is TRBJ2-3, the V gene TRBV7-3, with D possibly TRBD2 on 7 matching bases. CDR1 and CDR2 (germline): SGHTA, FQGTGA. V lost 5 bases to trimming and J lost 6 bases, with 12 bases between them. CDR3 size: 13 residues. The CDR3 region is CASSAQGGDTQYF. Written as DNA, the CDR3 is TGTGCCAGCAGCGCACAGGGAGGGGATACGCAGTATTTT. Combining the CDR3 with reference TRBV7-3 and TRBJ2-3 gives the whole variable domain GAGVSQTPSNKVTEKGKYVELRCDPISGHTALYWYRQSLGQGPEFLIYFQGTGAADDSGLPNDRFFAVRPEGSVSTLKIQRTERGDSAVYLCASSAQGGDTQYFGPGTRLTVL.

The rearrangement links TRBV27 to TRBJ2-1; 11 bases align to TRBD2. V gave up 5 bases and J gave up 10 bases; unmatched junction bases: 13. The CDR3 totals 16 residues. The germline V gene encodes CDR1 MNHEY and CDR2 SMNVEV (reference sequence). CDR3 nucleotide sequence: TGTGCCAGCAGTAGTCCTTTGCTAGCGGGAGGTTCCGAGCAGTTCTTC. Its protein is CASSSPLLAGGSEQFF.

The chain links TRBV3-1 (or the pseudogene TRBV3-2) to TRBJ2-3; 7 positions agree with TRBD2. V lost 1 base and J lost 2; bases outside the gene matches: 12. The germline CDR1 and CDR2 sequences are LGHDT and YNNKEL (reference sequence). The CDR3 has 18 amino acids. The CDR3 spells CASSQGGGFAGPTDTQYF. The DNA for the CDR3 is TGTGCCAGCAGCCAAGGGGGGGGGTTCGCGGGCCCCACAGATACGCAGTATTTT.